This TCR beta chain was observed in a study of OX40 agonist ivuxolimab in advanced cancers. Study summary: The patients received agonistic anti-OX40 (CD134) antibody ivuxolimab.

Sequenced by immunoSEQ multiplex PCR; TCRdb stores in-frame clones only, minus some. Among tens of thousands of clones listed, roughly nine tenths were seen once. From germline, CDR1 is MRHNA and CDR2 SNTAGT. This CDR3 has 15 residues. V was shortened by 2 bases and J by 3 bases, with 12 bases between the two germline ends. Sequences were derived from CD4+ or CD8+ T cells sorted from blood, sampled in a trial of the OX40 agonist ivuxolimab. The origin of this receptor is an adult with an advanced solid tumor such as melanoma, head and neck, liver or kidney cancer. This chain joins TRBV6-4 and TRBJ2-3; possible D gene TRBD2, 7 bases. The CDR3 here is CASSDGGGGTDTQYF. The CDR3 DNA reads TGTGCCAGCAGTGACGGGGGAGGGGGAACAGATACGCAGTATTTT.